The 10 T cell receptor beta chains reported below all come from one sample, sequenced in a study of PD-1 blockade in classical Hodgkin lymphoma. The table came from immunoSEQ multiplex PCR; TCRdb's copy has only in-frame clones and leaves some out. Of tens of thousands of clones in the sample, about nine tenths were seen once. Every patient had relapsed following autologous stem cell transplantation, and cohorts differed in brentuximab vedotin exposure. The sample in question was peripheral blood mononuclear cells (PBMCs), obtained at baseline. Receptors originate from a human donor with classical Hodgkin lymphoma.

The genes are TRBV19 and TRBJ1-5; D perhaps matches TRBD1 (5 bases). Germline V gene sequence: CDR1 LNHDA, CDR2 SQIVND (reference sequence). The CDR3 is made up of 17 amino acids. Deletions cut 6 bases from V and 2 bases from J, with 20 bases between. The CDR3 is CASSLNLGARGNQPQHF. The CDR3, as DNA: TGTGCCAGTAGCCTCAACTTAGGGGCACGGGGCAATCAGCCCCAGCATTTT.

V usage is TRBV19 and J usage is TRBJ1-2, with a possible D match to TRBD1 (5 bases). Trimming removed 8 bases from V and 3 bases from J, with 10 bases in between. The CDR3 is 12 residues long. From germline, CDR1 is LNHDA and CDR2 SQIVND (reference sequence). CDR3 DNA: TGTGCCAGTGGGGGAAGTGACTATGGCTACACCTTC. This encodes CASGGSDYGYTF.

V usage is TRBV19 and J usage is TRBJ2-3; the D gene is possibly TRBD2 (6 bases). V lost 5 bases and J lost 5, with 14 bases in between. CDR1 is LNHDA, CDR2 SQIVND, per germline (reference sequence). The CDR3 length is 14 residues. The CDR3 here is CASSFKRAEDTQYF. For the CDR3, the DNA is TGTGCCAGTAGTTTTAAGCGGGCAGAAGATACGCAGTATTTT.

The chain is built from TRBV6-5 and TRBJ1-4, with D hard to call. V shed 0 bases and J shed 7 bases, with 12 bases lying between them. Germline V CDR1 and CDR2: MNHEY, SVGAGI. This CDR3 has 15 amino acids. The CDR3 loop is CASSYSAGKAEKLFF. The DNA for the CDR3 is TGTGCCAGCAGTTACTCGGCAGGAAAGGCTGAAAAACTGTTTTTT.

The chain uses TRBV27 and TRBJ2-1, with 7 bases identical to TRBD1. With V trimmed by 4 bases and J by 6 bases, 3 bases remained unmatched. Germline CDR1 MNHEY, CDR2 SMNVEV (reference sequence). This CDR3 contains 13 residues. CDR3 nucleotides: TGTGCCAGCAGTTGGCAGGGGGTCAATGAGCAGTTCTTC. It yields the protein CASSWQGVNEQFF.

The DNA of the CDR3 is TGTGCCAGCAGCCTGGGCCCCGAGGCCACAGATACGCAGTATTTT. This gives the protein CASSLGPEATDTQYF. V usage is TRBV5-4 and J usage is TRBJ2-3; D not certain. Germline lookup yields CDR1 SGHNT and CDR2 YYREEE (reference sequence). This CDR3 is 15 amino acids long. V gave up 4 bases and J gave up 2 bases, with 14 bases separating them.

This chain joins TRBV19 and TRBJ2-3; 7 positions match TRBD2. V lost 5 bases to trimming and J lost 6 bases; unmatched junction nucleotides: 14. The CDR3 is 16 residues long. CDR1 LNHDA and CDR2 SQIVND come from the germline V gene (reference sequence). This chain's CDR3 is CASSPHSRTSLDTQYF. CDR3 sequence (DNA): TGTGCCAGTAGTCCTCATTCGCGGACTAGTTTGGATACGCAGTATTTT.

This chain uses TRBV7-6 with TRBJ2-5, with 9 nucleotides matching TRBD1. V was clipped by 4 bases and J by 5 bases; unmatched bases: 8. Germline CDR1 is SGHVS and CDR2 is FNYEAQ. The CDR3 extends over 15 amino acids. CDR3: CASSYTGGRVETQYF. As DNA, the CDR3 is TGTGCCAGCAGCTACACAGGGGGCCGAGTGGAGACCCAGTACTTC.

This chain uses TRBV7-2 with TRBJ2-2, with 9 nucleotides matching TRBD2. The CDR3 has 19 residues. Germline V gene lookup returns CDR1 SGHTA and CDR2 FQGNSA. Losses at the gene ends were 5 bases for V and 1 base for J; bases not matched to a gene: 14. The DNA of the CDR3 is TGTGCCAGCAGCCCCCCGAATAGCGGGAGACCCTGGAACACCGGGGAGCTGTTTTTT. Translated: CASSPPNSGRPWNTGELFF.

CDR3 nucleotides: TGCGCCAGCAGCGACTTTGGGACAGGGGTCAGCGAGCAGTACTTC. Translation gives CASSDFGTGVSEQYF. The chain is built from TRBV4-1 and TRBJ2-7, with 10 positions matching TRBD1. This CDR3 has 15 residues. Germline V lookup: CDR1 MGHRA, CDR2 YSYEKL. The junction had 10 bases not matched to a gene; V was cut back by 5 bases and J by 6 bases.